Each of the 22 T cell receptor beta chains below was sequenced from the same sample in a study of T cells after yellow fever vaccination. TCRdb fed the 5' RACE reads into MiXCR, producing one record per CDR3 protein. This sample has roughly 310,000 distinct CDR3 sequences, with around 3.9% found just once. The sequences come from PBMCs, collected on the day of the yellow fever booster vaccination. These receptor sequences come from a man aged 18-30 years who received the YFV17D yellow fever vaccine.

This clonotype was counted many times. CDR3 DNA: TGCAGTGCTCACAGGGGCCAAGAGACCCAGTACTTC. Translated: CSAHRGQETQYF. The gene calls are TRBV20-1 and TRBJ2-5; 7 bases line up with TRBD1. The length of the CDR3 is 12 residues. V dropped 5 bases and J dropped 1; count of bases not matched to a gene: 1. CDR1 is DFQATT, CDR2 SNEGSKA, per germline (reference sequence).

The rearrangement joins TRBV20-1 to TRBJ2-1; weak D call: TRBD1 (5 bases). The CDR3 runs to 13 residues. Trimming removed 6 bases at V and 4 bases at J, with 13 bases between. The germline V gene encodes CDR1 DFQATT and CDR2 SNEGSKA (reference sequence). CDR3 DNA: TGCAGTGCCCCGGACACGCTATACAATGAGCAGTTCTTC. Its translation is CSAPDTLYNEQFF.

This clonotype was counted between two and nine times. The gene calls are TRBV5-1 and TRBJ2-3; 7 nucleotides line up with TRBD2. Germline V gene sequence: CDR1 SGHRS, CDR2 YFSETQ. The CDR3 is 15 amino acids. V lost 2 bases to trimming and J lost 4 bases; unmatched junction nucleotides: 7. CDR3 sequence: CASSFREARPDTQYF. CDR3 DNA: TGCGCCAGCAGCTTCCGGGAGGCTAGGCCAGATACGCAGTATTTT.

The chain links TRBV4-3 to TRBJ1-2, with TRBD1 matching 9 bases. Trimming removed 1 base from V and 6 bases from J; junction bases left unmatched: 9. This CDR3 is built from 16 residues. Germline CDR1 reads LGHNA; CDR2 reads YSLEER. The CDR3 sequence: CASSQGIRDRVNGYTF. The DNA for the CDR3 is TGCGCCAGCAGCCAAGGAATACGGGACAGGGTCAATGGCTACACCTTC.

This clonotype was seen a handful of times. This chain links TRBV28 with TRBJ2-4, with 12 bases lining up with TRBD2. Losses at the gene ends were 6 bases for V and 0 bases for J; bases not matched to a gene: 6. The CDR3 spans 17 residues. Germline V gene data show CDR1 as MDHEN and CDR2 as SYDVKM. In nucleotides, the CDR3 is TGTGCCAGCAGGACTAGCGGGGGTATTCTAGCCAAAAACATTCAGTACTTC. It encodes CASRTSGGILAKNIQYF. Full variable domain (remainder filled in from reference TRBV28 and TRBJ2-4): DVKVTQSSRYLVKRTGEKVFLECVQDMDHENMFWYRQDPGLGLRLIYFSYDVKMKEKGDIPEGYSVSREKKERFSLILESASTNQTSMYLCASRTSGGILAKNIQYFGAGTRLSVL.

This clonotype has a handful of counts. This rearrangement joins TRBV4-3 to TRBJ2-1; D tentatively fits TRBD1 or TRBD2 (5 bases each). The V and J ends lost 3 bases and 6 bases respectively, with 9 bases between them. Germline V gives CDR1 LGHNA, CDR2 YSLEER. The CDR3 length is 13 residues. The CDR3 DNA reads TGCGCCAGCAGCCACCCCGGGACCAATGAGCAGTTCTTC. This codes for CASSHPGTNEQFF.

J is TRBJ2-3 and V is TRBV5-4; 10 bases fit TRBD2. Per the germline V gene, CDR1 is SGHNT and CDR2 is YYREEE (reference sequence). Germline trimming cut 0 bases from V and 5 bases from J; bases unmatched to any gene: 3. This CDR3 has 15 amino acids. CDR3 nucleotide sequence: TGTGCCAGCAGCTTGGGTGCTAGCGGGGGAGATACGCAGTATTTT. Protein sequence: CASSLGASGGDTQYF.

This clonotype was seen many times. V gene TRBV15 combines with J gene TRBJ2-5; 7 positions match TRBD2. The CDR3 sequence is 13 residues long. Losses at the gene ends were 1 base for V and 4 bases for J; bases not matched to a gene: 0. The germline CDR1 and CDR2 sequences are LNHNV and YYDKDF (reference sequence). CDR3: CATSRGGGETQYF. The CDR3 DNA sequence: TGTGCCACCAGCAGAGGGGGGGGAGAGACCCAGTACTTC.

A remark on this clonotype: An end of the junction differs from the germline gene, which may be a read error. The CDR3 protein is CASSEAWGEKRFF. The CDR3 DNA reads as TGTGCCAGCAGTGAAGCATGGGGGGAAAAACGGTTTTTT. This chain uses TRBV2 with TRBJ1-4, with a possible D match to TRBD1 (5 bases). The CDR3 totals 13 residues. The germline V gene encodes CDR1 SNHLY and CDR2 FYNNEI.

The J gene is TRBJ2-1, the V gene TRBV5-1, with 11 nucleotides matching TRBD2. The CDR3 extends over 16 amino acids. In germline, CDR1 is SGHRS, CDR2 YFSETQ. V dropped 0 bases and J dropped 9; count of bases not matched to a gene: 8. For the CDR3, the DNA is TGCGCCAGCAGCTTGGCCGTGACTAGCGGGGCAAGTGAGCAGTTCTTC. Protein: CASSLAVTSGASEQFF.

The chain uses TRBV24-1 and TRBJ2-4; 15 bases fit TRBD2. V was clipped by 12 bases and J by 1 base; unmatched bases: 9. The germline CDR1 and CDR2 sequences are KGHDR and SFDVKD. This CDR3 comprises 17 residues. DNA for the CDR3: TGTGCCGATGGGGGACTAGCGGGGGGCGGGGCCAAAAACATTCAGTACTTC. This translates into CADGGLAGGGAKNIQYF.

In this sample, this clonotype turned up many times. CDR3 nucleotide sequence: TGCAGTGCTAGAGGGGGACTAGCGGGGGGAGAGACCCAGTACTTC. Translation gives CSARGGLAGGETQYF. This chain uses TRBV20-1 with TRBJ2-5, with 15 positions matching TRBD2. CDR1 is DFQATT and CDR2 is SNEGSKA in the germline V gene (reference sequence). V was clipped by 1 base and J by 4 bases; unmatched bases: 1. The length of the CDR3 is 15 residues.

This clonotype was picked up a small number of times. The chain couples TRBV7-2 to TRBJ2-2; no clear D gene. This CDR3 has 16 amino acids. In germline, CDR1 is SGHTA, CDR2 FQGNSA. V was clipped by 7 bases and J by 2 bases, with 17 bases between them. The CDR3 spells CASTAQPADNTGELFF. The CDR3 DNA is TGTGCCAGCACCGCCCAGCCCGCAGATAACACCGGGGAGCTGTTTTTT. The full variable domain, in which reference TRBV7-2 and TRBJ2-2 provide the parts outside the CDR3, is GAGVSQSPSNKVTEKGKDVELRCDPISGHTALYWYRQSLGQGLEFLIYFQGNSAPDKSGLPSDRFSAERTGGSVSTLTIQRTQQEDSAVYLCASTAQPADNTGELFFGEGSRLTVL.

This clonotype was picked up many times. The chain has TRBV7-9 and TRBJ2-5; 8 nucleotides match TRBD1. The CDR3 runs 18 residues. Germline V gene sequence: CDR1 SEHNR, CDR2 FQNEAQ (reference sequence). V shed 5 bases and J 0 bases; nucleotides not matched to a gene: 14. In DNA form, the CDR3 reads TGTGCCAGCAGCAGTTTTGGGACAGGACGTTTATACCAAGAGACCCAGTACTTC. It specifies CASSSFGTGRLYQETQYF.

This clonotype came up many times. The chain's CDR3 is CASSHTGTGVETQYF. As DNA, the CDR3 is TGTGCCAGCAGTCACACCGGGACAGGGGTGGAGACCCAGTACTTC. V is TRBV25-1 and J is TRBJ2-5; 10 nucleotides agree with TRBD1. The CDR3 is 15 residues long. With 5 bases clipped from V and 5 bases from J, the junction kept 8 bases outside the gene matches. In germline, CDR1 is MGHDK, CDR2 SYGVNS.

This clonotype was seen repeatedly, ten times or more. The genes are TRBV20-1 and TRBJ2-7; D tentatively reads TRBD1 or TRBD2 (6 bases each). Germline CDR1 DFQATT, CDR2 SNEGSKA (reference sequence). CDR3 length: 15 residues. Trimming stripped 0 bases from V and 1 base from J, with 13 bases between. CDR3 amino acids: CSARERGAGSYEQYF. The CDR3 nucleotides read TGCAGTGCTAGAGAGAGGGGGGCAGGATCCTACGAGCAGTACTTC.

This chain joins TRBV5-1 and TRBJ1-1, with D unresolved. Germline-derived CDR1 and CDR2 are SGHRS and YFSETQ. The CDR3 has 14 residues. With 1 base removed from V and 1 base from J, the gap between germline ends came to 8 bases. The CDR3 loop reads CASSLWAENTEAFF. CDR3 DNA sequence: TGCGCCAGCAGCTTGTGGGCCGAGAACACTGAAGCTTTCTTT.

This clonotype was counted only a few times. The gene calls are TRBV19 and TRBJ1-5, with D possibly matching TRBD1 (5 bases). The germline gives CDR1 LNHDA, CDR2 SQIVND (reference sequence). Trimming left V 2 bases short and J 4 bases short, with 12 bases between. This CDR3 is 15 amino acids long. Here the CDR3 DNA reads TGTGCCAGTAGTATAAGCGGGGCTGGAAATCAGCCCCAGCATTTT. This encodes CASSISGAGNQPQHF.

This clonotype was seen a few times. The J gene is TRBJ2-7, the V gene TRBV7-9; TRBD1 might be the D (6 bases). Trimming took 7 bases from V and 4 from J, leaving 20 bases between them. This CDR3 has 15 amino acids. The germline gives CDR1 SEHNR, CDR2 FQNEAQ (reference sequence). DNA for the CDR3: TGTGCCAGCAACGTTCACGGCAGGGGTTCGTACGAGCAGTACTTC. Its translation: CASNVHGRGSYEQYF.

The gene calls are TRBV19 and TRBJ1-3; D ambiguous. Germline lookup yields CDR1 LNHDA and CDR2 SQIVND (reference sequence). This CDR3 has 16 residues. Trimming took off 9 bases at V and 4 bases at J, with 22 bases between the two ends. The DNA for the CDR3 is TGTGCCAGCGTCCTACTCTCCCCAGCGGTCGGAAACACCATATATTTT. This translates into CASVLLSPAVGNTIYF.

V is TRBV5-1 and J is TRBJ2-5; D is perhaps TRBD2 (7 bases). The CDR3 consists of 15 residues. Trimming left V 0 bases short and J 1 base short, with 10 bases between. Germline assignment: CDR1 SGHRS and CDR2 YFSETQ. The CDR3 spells CASSLEAGAQETQYF. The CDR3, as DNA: TGCGCCAGCAGCTTGGAGGCGGGGGCCCAAGAGACCCAGTACTTC.

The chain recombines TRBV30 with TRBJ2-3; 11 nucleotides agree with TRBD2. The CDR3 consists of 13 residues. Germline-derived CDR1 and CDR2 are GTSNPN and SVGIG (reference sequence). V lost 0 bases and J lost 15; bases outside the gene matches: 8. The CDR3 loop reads CAWSVLDGLAGYF. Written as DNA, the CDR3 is TGTGCCTGGAGTGTACTCGATGGACTAGCGGGCTATTTT.